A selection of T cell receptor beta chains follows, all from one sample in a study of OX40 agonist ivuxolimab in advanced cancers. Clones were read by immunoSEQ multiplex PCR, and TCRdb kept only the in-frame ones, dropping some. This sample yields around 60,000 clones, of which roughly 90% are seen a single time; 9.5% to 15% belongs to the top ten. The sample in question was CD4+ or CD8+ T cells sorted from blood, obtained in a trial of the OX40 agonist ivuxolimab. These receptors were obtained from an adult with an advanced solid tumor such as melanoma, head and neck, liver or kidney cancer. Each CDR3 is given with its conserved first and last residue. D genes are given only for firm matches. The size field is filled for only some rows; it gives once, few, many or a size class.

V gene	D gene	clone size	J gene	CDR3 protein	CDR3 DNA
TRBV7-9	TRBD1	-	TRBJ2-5	CASSARTGGQETQYF	TGTGCCAGCAGCGCCCGGACAGGGGGGCAAGAGACCCAGTACTTC
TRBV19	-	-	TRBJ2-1	CASSIDSSAEYEQFF	TGTGCCAGTAGTATTGATTCTAGCGCGGAATATGAGCAGTTCTTC
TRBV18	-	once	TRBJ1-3	CASSPQIVASGNTIYF	TGTGCCAGCTCACCCCAGATAGTCGCTTCCGGAAACACCATATATTTT
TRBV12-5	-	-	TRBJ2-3	CASGLALTDTQYF	TGTGCTAGTGGTTTGGCCCTTACAGATACGCAGTATTTT
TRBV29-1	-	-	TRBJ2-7	CSAGHRAHEQYF	TGCAGCGCTGGCCATAGGGCCCACGAGCAGTACTTC
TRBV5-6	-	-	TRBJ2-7	CASSLAGTHYEQYF	TGTGCCAGCAGCTTGGCGGGGACTCACTACGAGCAGTACTTC
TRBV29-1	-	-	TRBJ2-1	CSVVDSSYNEQFF	TGCAGCGTTGTCGACAGCTCCTACAATGAGCAGTTCTTC
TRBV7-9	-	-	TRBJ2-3	CASSLISPGDTQYF	TGTGCCAGCAGCTTAATTTCTCCGGGGGATACGCAGTATTTT
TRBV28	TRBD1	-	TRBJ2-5	CASSHQDRGKNYF	TGTGCCAGCAGTCATCAGGACAGGGGAAAAAATTACTTC
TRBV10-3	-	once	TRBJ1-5	CAISDGISSNQPQHF	TGTGCCATCAGTGATGGGATTTCTAGCAATCAGCCCCAGCATTTT
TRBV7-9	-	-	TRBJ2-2	CASSALVLVRTTGELFF	TGTGCCAGCAGCGCCCTCGTACTAGTTAGGACCACCGGGGAGCTGTTTTTT
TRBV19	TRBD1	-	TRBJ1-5	CASSIVGRQGAEQPQHF	TGTGCCAGTAGTATAGTTGGGAGACAGGGGGCAGAACAGCCCCAGCATTTT
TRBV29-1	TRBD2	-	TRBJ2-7	CSAVGREDHEQYF	TGCAGCGCCGTAGGGCGGGAGGACCACGAGCAGTACTTC
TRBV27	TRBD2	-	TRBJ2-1	CASNLGLAGGPVPIREQFF	TGTGCCAGCAACCTGGGACTAGCGGGAGGGCCTGTCCCAATTCGGGAGCAGTTCTTC
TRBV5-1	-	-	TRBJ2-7	CASSEDLYEQYF	TGCGCCAGCAGCGAGGATCTCTACGAGCAGTACTTC
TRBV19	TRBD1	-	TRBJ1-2	CASSIPPGQGIYGYTF	TGTGCCAGTAGTATCCCCCCGGGACAGGGGATCTATGGCTACACCTTC
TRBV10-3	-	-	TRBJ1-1	CAISDILLGNGPEAFF	TGTGCCATCAGTGATATTTTGTTGGGGAATGGGCCTGAAGCTTTCTTT